The source of this T cell receptor (beta chain) is a study of blood T cell repertoires in COVID-19. Overall study context: Acute and convalescent COVID-19 samples came from the United States, Italy and Spain. The analysed material was cDNA or gDNA that came from T cells, B-cell-depleted T cells, or PBMCs.

Original data processing: Nucleated cell counts were estimated from reference gene primer amplification. Only in-frame clones appear in the TCRdb table, and some are missing; sequencing was by immunoSEQ multiplex PCR. Clone size and the V and J calls come from that table; the DNA yielded D and trimming. Of under 150,000 clones listed, around three quarters are singletons. The sequence was collected from a human donor in a cohort sampled during active COVID-19. The sequenced material came from peripheral blood.

The DNA for the CDR3 is TGTGCCAGCAGAACCGGGACTAGAAATACCGGGGAGCTGTTTTTT. Translation gives CASRTGTRNTGELFF. This sequence joins TRBV6-5 and TRBJ2-2; TRBD2 matches at 8 bases. CDR1 is MNHEY, CDR2 SVGAGI, per germline. This CDR3 contains 15 residues. V shed 6 bases, J shed 5 bases, and the junction held 8 bases outside the gene matches.